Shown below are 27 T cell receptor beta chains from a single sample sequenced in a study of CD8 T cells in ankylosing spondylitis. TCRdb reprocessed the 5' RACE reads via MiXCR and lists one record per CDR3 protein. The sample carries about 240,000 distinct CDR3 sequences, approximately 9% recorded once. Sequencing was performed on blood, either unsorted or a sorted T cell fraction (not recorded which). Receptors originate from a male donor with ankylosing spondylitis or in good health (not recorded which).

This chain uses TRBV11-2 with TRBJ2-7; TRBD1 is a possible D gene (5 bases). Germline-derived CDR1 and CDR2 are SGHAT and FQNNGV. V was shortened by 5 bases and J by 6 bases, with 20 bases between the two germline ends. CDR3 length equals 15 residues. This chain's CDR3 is CASSPERGAFAEQYF. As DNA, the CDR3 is TGTGCCAGCAGCCCCGAAAGGGGCGCATTTGCCGAGCAGTACTTC. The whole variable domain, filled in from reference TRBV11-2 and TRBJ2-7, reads EAGVAQSPRYKIIEKRQSVAFWCNPISGHATLYWYQQILGQGPKLLIQFQNNGVVDDSQLPKDRFSAERLKGVDSTLKIQPAKLEDSAVYLCASSPERGAFAEQYFGPGTRLTVT.

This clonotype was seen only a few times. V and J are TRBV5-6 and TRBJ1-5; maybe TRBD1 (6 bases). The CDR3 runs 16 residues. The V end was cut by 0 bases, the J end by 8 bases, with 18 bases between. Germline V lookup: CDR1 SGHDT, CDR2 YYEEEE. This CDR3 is CASSLAGGSDGKPQHF. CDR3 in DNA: TGTGCCAGCAGCTTGGCCGGGGGCAGCGACGGGAAGCCCCAGCATTTT.

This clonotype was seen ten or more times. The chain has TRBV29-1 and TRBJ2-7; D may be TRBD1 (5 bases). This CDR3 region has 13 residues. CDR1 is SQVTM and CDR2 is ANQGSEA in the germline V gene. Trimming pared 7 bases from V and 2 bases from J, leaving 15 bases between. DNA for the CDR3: TGCAGCGGGGCGACAGTGCTACCCTACGAGCAGTACTTC. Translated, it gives CSGATVLPYEQYF.

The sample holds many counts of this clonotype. The CDR3 spells CASSSWGSTEAFF. CDR3 bases: TGTGCCAGCAGTTCATGGGGCTCCACTGAAGCTTTCTTT. The chain couples TRBV6-5 to TRBJ1-1; maybe TRBD1 (5 bases). CDR1 is MNHEY, CDR2 SVGAGI, per germline. CDR3 size: 13 residues. V was cut by 4 bases and J by 4 bases, with 10 bases left in between.

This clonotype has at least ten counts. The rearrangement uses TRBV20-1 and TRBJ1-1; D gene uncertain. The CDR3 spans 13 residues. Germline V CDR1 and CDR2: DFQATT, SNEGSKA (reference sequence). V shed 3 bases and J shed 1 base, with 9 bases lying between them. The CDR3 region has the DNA TGCAGTGCTAGTGCGGTTGCGAACACTGAAGCTTTCTTT. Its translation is CSASAVANTEAFF.

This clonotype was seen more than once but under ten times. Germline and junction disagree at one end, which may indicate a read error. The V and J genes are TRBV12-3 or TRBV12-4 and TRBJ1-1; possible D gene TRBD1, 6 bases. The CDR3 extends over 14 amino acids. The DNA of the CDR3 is TGTGCCAGCAGACCGGGACACGCGAACTCTGAAGCTTTCTTT. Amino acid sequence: CASRPGHANSEAFF.

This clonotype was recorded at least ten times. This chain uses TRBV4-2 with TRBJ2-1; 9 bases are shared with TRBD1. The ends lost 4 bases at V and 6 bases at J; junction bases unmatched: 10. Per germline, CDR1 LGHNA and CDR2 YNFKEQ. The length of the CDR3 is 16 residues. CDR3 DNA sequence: TGTGCCAGCAGCCCCGGTAGAACAGGGGGCCTCAATGAGCAGTTCTTC. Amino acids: CASSPGRTGGLNEQFF.

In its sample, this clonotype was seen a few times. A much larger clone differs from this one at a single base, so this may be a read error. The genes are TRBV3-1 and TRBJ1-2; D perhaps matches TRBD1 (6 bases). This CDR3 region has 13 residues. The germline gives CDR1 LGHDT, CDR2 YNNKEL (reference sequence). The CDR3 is CASSQTGPQGCTF. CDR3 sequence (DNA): TGTGCCAGCAGTCAGACAGGTCCACAAGGCTGCACCTTC. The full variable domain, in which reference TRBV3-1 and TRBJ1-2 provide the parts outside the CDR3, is DTAVSQTPKYLVTQMGNDKSIKCEQNLGHDTMYWYKQDSKKFLKIMFSYNNKELIINETVPNRFSPKSPDKAHLNLHINSLELGDSAVYFCASSQTGPQGCTFGSGTRLTVV.

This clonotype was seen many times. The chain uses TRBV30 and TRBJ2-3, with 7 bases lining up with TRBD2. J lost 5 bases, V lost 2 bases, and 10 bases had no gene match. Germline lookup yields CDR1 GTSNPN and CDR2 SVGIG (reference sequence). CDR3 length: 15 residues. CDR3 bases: TGTGCCTGGAGTCCTGCGGGAGATCCGGTAGATACGCAGTATTTT. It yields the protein CAWSPAGDPVDTQYF.

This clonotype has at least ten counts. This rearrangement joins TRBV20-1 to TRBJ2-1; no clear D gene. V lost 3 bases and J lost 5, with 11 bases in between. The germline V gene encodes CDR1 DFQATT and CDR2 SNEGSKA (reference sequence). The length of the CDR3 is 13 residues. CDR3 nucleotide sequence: TGCAGTGCTAGGGGGAAACAGAACAATGAGCAGTTCTTC. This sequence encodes CSARGKQNNEQFF.

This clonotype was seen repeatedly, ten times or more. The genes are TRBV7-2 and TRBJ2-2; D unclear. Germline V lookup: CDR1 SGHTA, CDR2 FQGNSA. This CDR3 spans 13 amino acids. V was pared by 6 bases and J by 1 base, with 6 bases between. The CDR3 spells CASRVVNTGELFF. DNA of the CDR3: TGTGCCAGCAGAGTAGTGAACACCGGGGAGCTGTTTTTT.

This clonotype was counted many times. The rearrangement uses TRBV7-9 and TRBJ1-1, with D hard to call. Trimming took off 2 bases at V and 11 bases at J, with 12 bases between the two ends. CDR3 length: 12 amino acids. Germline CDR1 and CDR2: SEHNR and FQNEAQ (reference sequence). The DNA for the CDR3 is TGTGCCAGCAGCTTAAGGGTTGAGAGGGCTTTCTTT. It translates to CASSLRVERAFF. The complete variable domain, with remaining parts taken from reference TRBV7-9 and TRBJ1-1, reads DTGVSQNPRHKITKRGQNVTFRCDPISEHNRLYWYRQTLGQGPEFLTYFQNEAQLEKSRLLSDRFSAERPKGSFSTLEIQRTEQGDSAMYLCASSLRVERAFFGQGTRLTVV.

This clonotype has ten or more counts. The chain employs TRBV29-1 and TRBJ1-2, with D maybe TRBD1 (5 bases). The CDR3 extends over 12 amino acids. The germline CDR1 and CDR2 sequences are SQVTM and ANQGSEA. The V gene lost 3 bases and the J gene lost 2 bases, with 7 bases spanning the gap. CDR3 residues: CSVDRENYGYTF. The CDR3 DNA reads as TGCAGCGTTGACAGGGAGAACTATGGCTACACCTTC.

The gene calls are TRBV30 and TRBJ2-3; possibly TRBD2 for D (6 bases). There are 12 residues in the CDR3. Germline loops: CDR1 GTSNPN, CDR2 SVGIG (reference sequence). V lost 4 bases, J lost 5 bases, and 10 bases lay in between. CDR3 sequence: CAWTFGRDTQYF. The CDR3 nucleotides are TGTGCCTGGACGTTCGGGAGAGATACGCAGTATTTT.

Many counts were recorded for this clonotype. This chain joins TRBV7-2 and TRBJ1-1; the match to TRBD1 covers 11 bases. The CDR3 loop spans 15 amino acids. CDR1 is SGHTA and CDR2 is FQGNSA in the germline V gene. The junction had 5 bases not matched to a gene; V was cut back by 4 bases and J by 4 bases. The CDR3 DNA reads TGTGCCAGCAGCTGGAGTGGGACAGGGGGCACTGAAGCTTTCTTT. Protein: CASSWSGTGGTEAFF.

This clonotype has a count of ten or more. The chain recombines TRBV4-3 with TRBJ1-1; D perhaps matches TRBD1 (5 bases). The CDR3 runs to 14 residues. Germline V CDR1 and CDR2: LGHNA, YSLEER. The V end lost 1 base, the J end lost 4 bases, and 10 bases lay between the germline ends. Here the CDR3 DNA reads TGCGCCAGCAGCCAAGGGGGCGGTCGCACTGAAGCTTTCTTT. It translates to CASSQGGGRTEAFF.

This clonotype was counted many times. The CDR3 loop reads CASSTLRPGNEQFF. The CDR3 DNA sequence: TGTGCCAGCAGTACCCTTCGGCCAGGTAATGAGCAGTTCTTC. The chain carries TRBV6-1 and TRBJ2-1; no definite D call. Germline CDR1 and CDR2: MNHNS and SASEGT. The ends were cut back, 5 bases at V and 7 bases at J, with 15 bases in the middle. The CDR3 has 14 amino acids.

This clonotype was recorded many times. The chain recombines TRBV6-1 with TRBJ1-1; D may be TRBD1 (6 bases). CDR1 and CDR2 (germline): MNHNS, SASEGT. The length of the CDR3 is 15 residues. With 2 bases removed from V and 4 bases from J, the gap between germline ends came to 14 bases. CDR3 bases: TGTGCCAGCAGTGAAAGTTGGGGGGCCGGCACTGAAGCTTTCTTT. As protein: CASSESWGAGTEAFF.

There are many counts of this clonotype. This CDR3 is CSASTTSTDTQYF. The CDR3 DNA reads as TGCAGTGCTAGTACGACTAGCACAGATACGCAGTATTTT. The chain employs TRBV20-1 and TRBJ2-3; D unresolved. V gave up 3 bases and J gave up 0 bases, with 7 bases separating them. This CDR3 region has 13 residues. Germline CDR1 and CDR2: DFQATT and SNEGSKA (reference sequence).

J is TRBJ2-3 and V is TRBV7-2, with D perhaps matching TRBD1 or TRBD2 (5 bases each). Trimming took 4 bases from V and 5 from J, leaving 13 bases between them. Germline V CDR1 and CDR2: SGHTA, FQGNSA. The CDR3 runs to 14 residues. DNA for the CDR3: TGTGCCAGCAGCTCCGTTGGGGGTGGAGATACGCAGTATTTT. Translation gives CASSSVGGGDTQYF. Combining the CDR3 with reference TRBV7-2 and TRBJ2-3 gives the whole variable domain GAGVSQSPSNKVTEKGKDVELRCDPISGHTALYWYRQSLGQGLEFLIYFQGNSAPDKSGLPSDRFSAERTGGSVSTLTIQRTQQEDSAVYLCASSSVGGGDTQYFGPGTRLTVL.

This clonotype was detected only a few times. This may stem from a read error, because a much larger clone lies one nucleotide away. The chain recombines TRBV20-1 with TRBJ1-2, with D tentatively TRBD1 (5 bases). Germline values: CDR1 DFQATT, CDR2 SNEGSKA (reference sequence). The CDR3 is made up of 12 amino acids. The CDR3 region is CSASKGDTGYPF. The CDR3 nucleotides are TGCAGTGCTAGTAAAGGGGATACTGGCTACCCCTTC.

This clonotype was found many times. CDR3 amino acids: CASSPTDSNTGELFF. The CDR3 region has the DNA TGTGCCAGCAGTCCCACGGACAGTAACACCGGGGAGCTGTTTTTT. The rearrangement uses TRBV28 and TRBJ2-2, with a weak D call TRBD1 (6 bases). This CDR3 has 15 residues. CDR1 and CDR2 (germline): MDHEN, SYDVKM. V was clipped by 5 bases and J by 2 bases, with 12 bases between them. Full variable domain (outside the CDR3, taken from reference TRBV28 and TRBJ2-2): DVKVTQSSRYLVKRTGEKVFLECVQDMDHENMFWYRQDPGLGLRLIYFSYDVKMKEKGDIPEGYSVSREKKERFSLILESASTNQTSMYLCASSPTDSNTGELFFGEGSRLTVL.

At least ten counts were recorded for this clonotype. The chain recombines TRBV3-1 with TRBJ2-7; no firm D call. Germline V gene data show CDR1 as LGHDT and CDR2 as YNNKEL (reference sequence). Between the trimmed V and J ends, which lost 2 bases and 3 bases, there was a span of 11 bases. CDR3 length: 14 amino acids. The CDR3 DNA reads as TGTGCCAGCAGCCAATCACGGTGGGGCTACGAGCAGTACTTC. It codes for CASSQSRWGYEQYF.

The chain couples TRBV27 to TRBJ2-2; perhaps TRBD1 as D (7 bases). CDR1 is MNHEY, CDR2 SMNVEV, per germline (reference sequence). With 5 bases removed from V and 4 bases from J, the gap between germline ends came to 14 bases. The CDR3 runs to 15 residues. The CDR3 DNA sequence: TGTGCCAGCAGTCCCAGGGGGGCGGGCACCGGGGAGCTGTTTTTT. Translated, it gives CASSPRGAGTGELFF.

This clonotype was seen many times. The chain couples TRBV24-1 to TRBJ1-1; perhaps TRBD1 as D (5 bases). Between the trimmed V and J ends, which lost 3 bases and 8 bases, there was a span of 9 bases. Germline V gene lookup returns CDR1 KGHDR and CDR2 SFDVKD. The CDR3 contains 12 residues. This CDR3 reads CATSDAQGEAFF. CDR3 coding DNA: TGTGCCACCAGTGATGCCCAGGGAGAAGCTTTCTTT.

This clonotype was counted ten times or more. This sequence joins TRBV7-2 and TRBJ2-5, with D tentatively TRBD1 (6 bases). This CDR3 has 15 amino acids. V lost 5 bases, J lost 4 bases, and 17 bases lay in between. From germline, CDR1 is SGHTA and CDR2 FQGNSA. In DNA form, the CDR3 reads TGTGCCAGCAGCCTACAGGGCCCAATGGCAGAGACCCAGTACTTC. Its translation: CASSLQGPMAETQYF.

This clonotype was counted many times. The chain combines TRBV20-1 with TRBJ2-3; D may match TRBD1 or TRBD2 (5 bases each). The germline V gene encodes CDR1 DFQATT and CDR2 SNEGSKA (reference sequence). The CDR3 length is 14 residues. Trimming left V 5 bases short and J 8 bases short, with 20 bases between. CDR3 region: CSAQEGPRKSTQYF. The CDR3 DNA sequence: TGCAGTGCTCAAGAGGGGCCTCGAAAAAGTACGCAGTATTTT.